This is a list of T cell receptor beta chains from one sample in a study of shared clonotypes between healthy human individuals. Produced via immunoSEQ multiplex PCR; TCRdb's table is partial and in-frame only. The sample yields about 2,500,000 clones, 90% to 95% seen once. Sequenced input: naive CD4+ T cells sorted from blood. These receptors all stem from a man younger than 35 in good health. The CDR3 runs from the conserved cysteine through the conserved F or W. A D gene is named only where the DNA matches it firmly. The size field is filled for only some rows; it gives once, few, many or a size class.

D gene	clone size	V gene	J gene	CDR3 DNA	CDR3 protein
TRBD1	-	TRBV2	TRBJ2-6	TGTGCCGGACAGGGTACTGGGGCCAACGTCCTGACTTTC	CAGQGTGANVLTF
-	-	TRBV5-6	TRBJ2-7	TGTGCCAGCAGCTTTACAGGGTTCGCGCAGTACTTC	CASSFTGFAQYF
TRBD2	-	TRBV30	TRBJ2-7	TGTGCCTGGAGTCTAGCGGCCTACGAGCAGTACTTC	CAWSLAAYEQYF
TRBD2	-	TRBV5-1	TRBJ2-7	TGCGCCAGCAGCTCAGCGGGAGAATACGAGCAGTACTTC	CASSSAGEYEQYF
-	-	TRBV10-3	TRBJ1-2	TGTGCCATCACCCAATCACCAGTGTATGGCTACACCTTC	CAITQSPVYGYTF
-	-	TRBV6-1	TRBJ1-4	TGTGCCAGCAGTGAAGGGAGGGAAAAACTGTTTTTT	CASSEGREKLFF
-	-	TRBV10-1	TRBJ2-7	TGCGCCAGCAGTGAACGATTGGGCAACGAGCAGTACTTC	CASSERLGNEQYF
-	-	TRBV10-2	TRBJ1-3	TGCGCCAGCAGTGCTGGCAACCGAGGAAACACCATATATTTT	CASSAGNRGNTIYF
-	-	TRBV5-1	TRBJ2-3	TGCGCCAGCAGCTTGAACTCAGATACGCAGTATTTT	CASSLNSDTQYF
-	-	TRBV29-1	TRBJ2-3	TGCAGCGTTCTGGGGAGGTTTTCTACAGATACGCAGTATTTT	CSVLGRFSTDTQYF
TRBD1	-	TRBV4-1	TRBJ1-2	TGCGCCAGCAGCCAAGCGGGACAGGGGGCATTCAACTATGGCTACACCTTC	CASSQAGQGAFNYGYTF
-	-	TRBV6-4	TRBJ2-1	TGTGCCAGGAGGGGTACTGAGCAGTTCTTC	CARRGTEQFF
-	-	TRBV14	TRBJ2-7	TGTGCCAGCAGCCAAGATCGTGGTGGTAAGGTCTTCCACGAGCAGTACTTC	CASSQDRGGKVFHEQYF
TRBD1	-	TRBV11-3	TRBJ2-3	TGTGCCAGCAGCCCCGGACAGGGCGGCACAGATACGCAGTATTTT	CASSPGQGGTDTQYF
-	-	TRBV19	TRBJ1-5	TGTGCCACCTCGGGCGGAATATCGGTCAATCAGCCCCAGCATTTT	CATSGGISVNQPQHF
-	-	TRBV4-1	TRBJ2-5	TGCGCCAGCAGCCATTATGGGACAGGCGGGGGAGAGACCCAGTACTTC	CASSHYGTGGGETQYF
-	-	TRBV7-9	TRBJ1-1	TGTGCCAGCAGCTCAGCGGGGTACGGGGGTGAAACTTTCTTT	CASSSAGYGGETFF
TRBD1	-	TRBV7-2	TRBJ1-2	TGTGCCAGCAGCTTATCCGGACAGGGGAGAGGTGGCTACACCTTC	CASSLSGQGRGGYTF
TRBD1	-	TRBV4-3	TRBJ2-1	TGCGCCAGCAGCCCCCAAACAGGGGATTCCTACAATGAGCAGTTCTTC	CASSPQTGDSYNEQFF
-	-	TRBV21-1	TRBJ2-3	TGTGCCAGCAGCACCCCCGAGTGGGGTGGGACAGATACGCAGTATTTT	CASSTPEWGGTDTQYF
-	-	TRBV7-2	TRBJ2-3	TGTGCCAGCACCACCGGAGGGGGAAGCACAGATACGCAGTATTTT	CASTTGGGSTDTQYF
TRBD1	-	TRBV18	TRBJ2-4	TGTGCCAGCTCATTGCTTGGGGGACAGGGAAAAAACATTCAGTACTTC	CASSLLGGQGKNIQYF
-	-	TRBV18	TRBJ2-2	TGTGCCAGCTCACCTGGGCAGTGGGCTCGAACCGGGGAGCTGTTTTTT	CASSPGQWARTGELFF
TRBD2	once	TRBV5-1	TRBJ2-1	TGCGCCAGCAGCTTGAGAACTAGCGGGGGGATCAATGAGCAGTTCTTC	CASSLRTSGGINEQFF
-	-	TRBV28	TRBJ1-2	TGTGCCAGCAGTTTATCGGACTCCCTGTTGAGATATGGCTACACCTTC	CASSLSDSLLRYGYTF
TRBD2	-	TRBV19	TRBJ2-3	TGTGCCAGTACTTCAGGACTAGCGGGAGGTTTGCGCACAGATACGCAGTATTTT	CASTSGLAGGLRTDTQYF
TRBD1	once	TRBV30	TRBJ2-3	TGTGCCTCCGGACAGGCGAGCACAGATACGCAGTATTTT	CASGQASTDTQYF
-	-	TRBV10-2	TRBJ1-4	TGCGCCAGTACGATGGGTCTCAATGAAAAACTGTTTTTT	CASTMGLNEKLFF
-	-	TRBV5-1	TRBJ2-3	TGCGCCAGCAGCTCTGACAGGCCCACAGATACGCAGTATTTT	CASSSDRPTDTQYF
-	-	TRBV5-1	TRBJ2-1	TGCGCCAGCAGCTTGGATGGTTTCTCCTACAATGAGCAGTTCTTC	CASSLDGFSYNEQFF
TRBD1	-	TRBV7-9	TRBJ1-4	TGTGCCAGCAGCGGTGAGGACAGGGGGTATGAAAAACTGTTTTTT	CASSGEDRGYEKLFF
-	-	TRBV11-1	TRBJ2-1	TGTGCCAGCAGCTTTGGAGGCGTACCCTACAATGAGCAGTTCTTC	CASSFGGVPYNEQFF
-	-	TRBV6-1	TRBJ2-3	TGTGCCAGCAGTGAAGGAGGCGGTATAGATACGCAGTATTTT	CASSEGGGIDTQYF
-	-	TRBV25-1	TRBJ1-4	TGTGCCAGCAGTGATCTAGGGGGGAATAATGAAAAACTGTTTTTT	CASSDLGGNNEKLFF
TRBD1	-	TRBV4-1	TRBJ1-1	TGCGCCAGCAGCCAAGAAAGGTGGGACAGGACGAACACTGAAGCTTTCTTT	CASSQERWDRTNTEAFF
TRBD2	-	TRBV5-1	TRBJ2-1	TGCGCCAGCAGCTTGGGGCGCGGGAGTGGCGTGGGCAATGAGCAGTTCTTC	CASSLGRGSGVGNEQFF
-	-	TRBV15	TRBJ1-1	TGTGCCACCAGCAGAGAAGGACGGAACACTGAAGCTTTCTTT	CATSREGRNTEAFF
-	-	TRBV2	TRBJ1-5	TGTGCCAGCAGTGAAGACAGCCAAGTCAATCAGCCCCAGCATTTT	CASSEDSQVNQPQHF
-	-	TRBV5-1	TRBJ2-1	TGCGCCAGCAGCTTGGATCTTACCTACAATGAGCAGTTCTTC	CASSLDLTYNEQFF
TRBD1	-	TRBV18	TRBJ1-1	TGTGCCAGCTCACCGTTGGGACAGGCCTCGAACACTGAAGCTTTCTTT	CASSPLGQASNTEAFF
TRBD1	-	TRBV5-4	TRBJ2-7	TGTGCCAGCAGCGAACCGGGACAGGGTTTCAACGAGCAGTACTTC	CASSEPGQGFNEQYF
-	-	TRBV7-9	TRBJ2-2	TGTGCCAGCGCAGGAAAATCAGGAACCGGGGAGCTGTTTTTT	CASAGKSGTGELFF
TRBD1	-	TRBV5-1	TRBJ2-3	TGCGCCAGCAGTTTCACAGGGGCCCCCACAGATACGCAGTATTTT	CASSFTGAPTDTQYF
-	-	TRBV5-4	TRBJ2-2	TGTGCCAGCAGCTTGTGGCAGGAGAACACCGGGGAGCTGTTTTTT	CASSLWQENTGELFF
-	few	TRBV2	TRBJ1-2	TGTGCCAGCAGTCGTGACAGCCCGTCGGGCTACACCTTC	CASSRDSPSGYTF
-	-	TRBV5-1	TRBJ1-1	TGCGCCAGCAGCTTGGTAAGGGCGAACACTGAAGCTTTCTTT	CASSLVRANTEAFF
-	-	TRBV4-1	TRBJ2-7	TGCGCCAGCAGGCCAAGAGTGGGCGTAACCTACGAGCAGTACTTC	CASRPRVGVTYEQYF
-	-	TRBV28	TRBJ2-7	TGTGCCAGCAGTTTAAGAGGGATAGATTACGAGCAGTACTTC	CASSLRGIDYEQYF
TRBD1	-	TRBV6-6	TRBJ1-1	TGTGCCAGCAGAACGACAGGGCGGCGGGTGAACACTGAAGCTTTCTTT	CASRTTGRRVNTEAFF
TRBD1	-	TRBV5-1	TRBJ1-4	TGCGCCAGCAGCTCCGGACAGGGAGAACTGTTTTTT	CASSSGQGELFF
-	-	TRBV5-1	TRBJ2-6	TGCGCCAGCAGCTTTACAGGGTTGTCCGGGGCCAACGTCCTGACTTTC	CASSFTGLSGANVLTF
-	-	TRBV6-1	TRBJ1-2	TGTGCCAGCAGTGCCGCTCTGCCCTATGGCTACACCTTC	CASSAALPYGYTF
TRBD1	-	TRBV19	TRBJ1-5	TGTGCCAGTAGTCCGCCGACAGGGGGTAATCAGCCCCAGCATTTT	CASSPPTGGNQPQHF
-	once	TRBV7-9	TRBJ2-5	TGTGCCAGCAGCCTTAATCCTAGCTTCCAATGGTACTTC	CASSLNPSFQWYF